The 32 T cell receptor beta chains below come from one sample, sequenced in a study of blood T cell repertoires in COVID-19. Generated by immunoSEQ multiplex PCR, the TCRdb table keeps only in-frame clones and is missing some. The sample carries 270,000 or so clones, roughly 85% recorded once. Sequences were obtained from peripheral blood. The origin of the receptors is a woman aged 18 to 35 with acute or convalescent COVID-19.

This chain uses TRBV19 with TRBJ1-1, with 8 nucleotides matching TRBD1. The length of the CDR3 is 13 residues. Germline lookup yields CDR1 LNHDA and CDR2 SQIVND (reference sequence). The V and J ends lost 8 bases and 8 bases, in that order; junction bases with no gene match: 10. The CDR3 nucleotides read TGTGCCAGTGGGGAGTCAGGGGGCGCCGAAGCTTTCTTT. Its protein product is CASGESGGAEAFF.

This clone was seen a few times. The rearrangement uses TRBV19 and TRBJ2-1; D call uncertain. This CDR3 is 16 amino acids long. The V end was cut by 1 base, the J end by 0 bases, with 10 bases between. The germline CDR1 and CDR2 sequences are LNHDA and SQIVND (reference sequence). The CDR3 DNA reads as TGTGCCAGTAGTATAGTGGCGGCCAGCTCCTACAATGAGCAGTTCTTC. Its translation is CASSIVAASSYNEQFF.

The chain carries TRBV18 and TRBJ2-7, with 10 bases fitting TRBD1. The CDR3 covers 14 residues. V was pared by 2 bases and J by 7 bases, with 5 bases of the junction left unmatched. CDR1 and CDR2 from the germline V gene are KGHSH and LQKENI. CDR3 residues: CASSPSGQGIEQYF. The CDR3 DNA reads TGTGCCAGCTCACCATCGGGACAGGGGATAGAGCAGTACTTC.

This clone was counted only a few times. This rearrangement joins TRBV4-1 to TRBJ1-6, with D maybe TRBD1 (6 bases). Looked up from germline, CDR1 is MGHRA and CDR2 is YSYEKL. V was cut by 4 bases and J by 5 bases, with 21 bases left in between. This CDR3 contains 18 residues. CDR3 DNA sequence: TGCGCCAGCAGCCGACAAACCGGGACACGAACAGATAATTCACCCCTCCACTTT. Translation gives CASSRQTGTRTDNSPLHF.

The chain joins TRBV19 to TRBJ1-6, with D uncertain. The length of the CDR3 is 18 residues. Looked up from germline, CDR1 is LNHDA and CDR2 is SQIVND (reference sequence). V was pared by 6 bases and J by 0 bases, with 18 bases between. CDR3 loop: CASSTGGIRSSYNSPLHF. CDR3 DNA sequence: TGTGCCAGTAGCACCGGAGGGATAAGGAGCTCCTATAATTCACCCCTCCACTTT.

The CDR3 DNA sequence: TGTGCCAGCAGTTTTAGTAGCGGGAGATACAATGAGCAGTTCTTC. Its protein is CASSFSSGRYNEQFF. The chain combines TRBV28 with TRBJ2-1; TRBD2 aligns across 9 bases. Trimming took 3 bases from V and 4 from J; bases not matched to a gene: 4. The CDR3 loop spans 15 amino acids. The germline gives CDR1 MDHEN, CDR2 SYDVKM.

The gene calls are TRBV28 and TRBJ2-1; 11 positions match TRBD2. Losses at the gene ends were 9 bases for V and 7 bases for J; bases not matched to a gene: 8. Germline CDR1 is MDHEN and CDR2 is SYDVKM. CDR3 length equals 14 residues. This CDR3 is CASRLAGYANEQFF. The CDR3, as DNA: TGTGCCAGTCGACTAGCGGGATACGCGAATGAGCAGTTCTTC.

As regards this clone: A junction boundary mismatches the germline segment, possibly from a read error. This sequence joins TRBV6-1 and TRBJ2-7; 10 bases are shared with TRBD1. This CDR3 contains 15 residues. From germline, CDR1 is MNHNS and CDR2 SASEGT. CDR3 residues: CASSEDRGPPYEQYF. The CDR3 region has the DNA TGTGCCAGCAGCGAAGACAGGGGGCCCCCCTACGAGCAGTACTTC.

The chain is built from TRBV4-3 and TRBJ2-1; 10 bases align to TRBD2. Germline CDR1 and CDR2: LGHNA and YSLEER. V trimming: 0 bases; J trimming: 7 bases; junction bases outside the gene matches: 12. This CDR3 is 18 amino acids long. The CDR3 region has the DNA TGCGCCAGCAGCCAAGATAGGCTAGCGGGAGAGGCGGGGAATGAGCAGTTCTTC. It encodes CASSQDRLAGEAGNEQFF.

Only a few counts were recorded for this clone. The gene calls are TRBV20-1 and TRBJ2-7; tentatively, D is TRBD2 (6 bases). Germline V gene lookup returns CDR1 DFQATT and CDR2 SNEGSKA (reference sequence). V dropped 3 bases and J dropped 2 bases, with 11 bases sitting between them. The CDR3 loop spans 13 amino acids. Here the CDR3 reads CSASGTRAYEQYF. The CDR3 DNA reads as TGCAGTGCTAGTGGGACTCGTGCCTACGAGCAGTACTTC.

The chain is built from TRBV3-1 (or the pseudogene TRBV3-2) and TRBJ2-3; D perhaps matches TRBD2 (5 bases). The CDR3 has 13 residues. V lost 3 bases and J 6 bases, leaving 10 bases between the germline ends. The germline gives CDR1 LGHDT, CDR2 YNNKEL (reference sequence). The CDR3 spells CASSQEAADTQYF. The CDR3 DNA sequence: TGTGCCAGCAGCCAGGAGGCGGCGGATACGCAGTATTTT.

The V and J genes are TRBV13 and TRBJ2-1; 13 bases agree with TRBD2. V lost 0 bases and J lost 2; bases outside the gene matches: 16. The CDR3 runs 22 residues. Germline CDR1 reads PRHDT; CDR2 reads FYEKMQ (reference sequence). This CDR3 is CASSLGPRFGLAGEETYNEQFF. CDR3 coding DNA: TGTGCCAGCAGCTTAGGCCCTCGTTTCGGACTAGCGGGAGAAGAAACCTACAATGAGCAGTTCTTC.

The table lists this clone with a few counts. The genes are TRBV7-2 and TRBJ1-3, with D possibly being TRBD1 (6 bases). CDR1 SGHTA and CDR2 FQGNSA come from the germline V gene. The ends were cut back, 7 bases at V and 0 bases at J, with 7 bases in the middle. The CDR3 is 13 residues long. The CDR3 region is CASKGGSGNTIYF. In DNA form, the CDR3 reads TGTGCCAGCAAAGGGGGCTCTGGAAACACCATATATTTT.

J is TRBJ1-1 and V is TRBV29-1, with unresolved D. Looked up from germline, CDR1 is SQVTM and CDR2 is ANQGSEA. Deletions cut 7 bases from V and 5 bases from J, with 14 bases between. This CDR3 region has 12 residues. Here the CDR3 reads CSALPIGTEAFF. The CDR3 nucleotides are TGCAGCGCTCTCCCGATCGGGACTGAAGCTTTCTTT.

Here the CDR3 reads CASSLDTGGSYNEQFF. The CDR3 DNA sequence: TGTGCCAGCAGCTTAGATACGGGTGGCTCCTACAATGAGCAGTTCTTC. The rearrangement joins TRBV7-8 to TRBJ2-1; D gene unclear. The V gene's germline CDR1 is SGHVS and CDR2 FQNEAQ. CDR3 size: 16 residues. V was trimmed by 1 base and J by 0 bases, leaving 10 bases between them.

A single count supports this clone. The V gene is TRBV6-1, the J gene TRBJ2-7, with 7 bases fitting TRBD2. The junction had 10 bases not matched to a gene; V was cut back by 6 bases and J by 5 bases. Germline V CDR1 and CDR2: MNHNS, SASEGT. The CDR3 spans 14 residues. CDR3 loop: CASRWDYEGHEQYF. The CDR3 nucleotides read TGTGCCAGCAGATGGGACTATGAGGGGCACGAGCAGTACTTC.

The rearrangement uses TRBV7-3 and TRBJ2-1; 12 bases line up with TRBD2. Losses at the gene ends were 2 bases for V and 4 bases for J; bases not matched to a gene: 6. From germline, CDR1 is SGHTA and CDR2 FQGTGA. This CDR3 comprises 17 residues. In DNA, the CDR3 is TGTGCCAGCAGCTTATCTCCCGGACTAGCGGGGTACAATGAGCAGTTCTTC. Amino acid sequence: CASSLSPGLAGYNEQFF.

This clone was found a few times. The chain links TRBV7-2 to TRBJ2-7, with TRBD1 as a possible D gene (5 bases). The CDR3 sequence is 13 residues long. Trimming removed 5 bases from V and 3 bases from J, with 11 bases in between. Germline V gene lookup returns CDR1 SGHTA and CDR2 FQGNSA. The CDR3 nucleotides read TGTGCCAGCAGCACCTCTACAGGCTACGAGCAGTACTTC. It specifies CASSTSTGYEQYF.

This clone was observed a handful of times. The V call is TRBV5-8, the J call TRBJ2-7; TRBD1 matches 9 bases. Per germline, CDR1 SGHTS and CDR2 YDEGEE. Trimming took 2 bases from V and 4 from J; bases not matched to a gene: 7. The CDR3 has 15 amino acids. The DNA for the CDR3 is TGTGCCAGCAGCTTCGCGGGGACAGGGCTGTACGAGCAGTACTTC. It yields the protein CASSFAGTGLYEQYF.

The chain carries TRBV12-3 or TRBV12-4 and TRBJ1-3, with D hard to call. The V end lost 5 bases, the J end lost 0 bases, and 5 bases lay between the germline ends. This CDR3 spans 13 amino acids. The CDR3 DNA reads TGTGCCAGCAGTCCTACCTCTGGAAACACCATATATTTT. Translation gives CASSPTSGNTIYF.

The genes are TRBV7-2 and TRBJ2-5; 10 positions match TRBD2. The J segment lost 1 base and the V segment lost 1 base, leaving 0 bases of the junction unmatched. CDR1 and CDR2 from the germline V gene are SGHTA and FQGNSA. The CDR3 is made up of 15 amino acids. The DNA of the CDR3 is TGTGCCAGCAGCTTAGGACTAGCGGGCCAAGAGACCCAGTACTTC. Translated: CASSLGLAGQETQYF. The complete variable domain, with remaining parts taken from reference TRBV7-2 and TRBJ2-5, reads GAGVSQSPSNKVTEKGKDVELRCDPISGHTALYWYRQSLGQGLEFLIYFQGNSAPDKSGLPSDRFSAERTGGSVSTLTIQRTQQEDSAVYLCASSLGLAGQETQYFGPGTRLLVL.

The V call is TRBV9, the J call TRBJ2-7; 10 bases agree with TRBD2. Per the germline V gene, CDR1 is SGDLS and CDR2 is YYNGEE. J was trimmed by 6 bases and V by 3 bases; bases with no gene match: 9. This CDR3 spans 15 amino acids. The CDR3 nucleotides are TGTGCCAGCAGCGCCTCCCTAGCGGGAGAAGTCGAGCAGTACTTC. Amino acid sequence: CASSASLAGEVEQYF. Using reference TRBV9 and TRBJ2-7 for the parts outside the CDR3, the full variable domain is DSGVTQTPKHLITATGQRVTLRCSPRSGDLSVYWYQQSLDQGLQFLIQYYNGEERAKGNILERFSAQQFPDLHSELNLSSLELGDSALYFCASSASLAGEVEQYFGPGTRLTVT.

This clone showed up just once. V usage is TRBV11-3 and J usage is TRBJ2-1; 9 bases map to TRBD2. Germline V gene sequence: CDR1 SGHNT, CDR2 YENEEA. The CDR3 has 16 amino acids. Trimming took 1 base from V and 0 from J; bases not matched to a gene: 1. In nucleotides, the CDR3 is TGTGCCAGCAGCTTAGGTAGCGGGAGCTCCTACAATGAGCAGTTCTTC. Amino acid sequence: CASSLGSGSSYNEQFF.

CDR3 sequence reads: CASSTGGMNTEAFF. Written as DNA, the CDR3 is TGTGCCAGCAGCACGGGGGGGATGAACACTGAAGCTTTCTTT. J is TRBJ1-1 and V is TRBV6-5, with a tentative D call TRBD1 (5 bases). The CDR3 totals 14 residues. Germline CDR1 is MNHEY and CDR2 is SVGAGI. V was shortened by 6 bases and J by 0 bases, with 11 bases between the two germline ends.

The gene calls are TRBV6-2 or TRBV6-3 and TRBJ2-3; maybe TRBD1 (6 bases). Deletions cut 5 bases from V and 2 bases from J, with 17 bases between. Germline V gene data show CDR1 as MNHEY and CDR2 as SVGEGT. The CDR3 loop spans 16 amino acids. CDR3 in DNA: TGTGCCAGCAGTGACCCCCGGGGACAAACCACAGATACGCAGTATTTT. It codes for CASSDPRGQTTDTQYF.

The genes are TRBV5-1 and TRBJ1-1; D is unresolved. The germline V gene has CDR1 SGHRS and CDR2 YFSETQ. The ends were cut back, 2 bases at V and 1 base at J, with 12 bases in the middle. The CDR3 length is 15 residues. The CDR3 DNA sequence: TGCGCCAGCAGCTTCCGCGGCAGTACGAACACTGAAGCTTTCTTT. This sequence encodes CASSFRGSTNTEAFF.

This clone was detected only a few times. The CDR3 coding sequence is TGTGCCAGCAGGAGAACAGGGAGGGGGAACACTGAAGCTTTCTTT. The encoded protein is CASRRTGRGNTEAFF. The chain links TRBV7-3 to TRBJ1-1; maybe TRBD1 (6 bases). The CDR3 extends over 15 amino acids. Germline CDR1 SGHTA, CDR2 FQGTGA. V gave up 6 bases and J gave up 1 base, with 15 bases separating them.

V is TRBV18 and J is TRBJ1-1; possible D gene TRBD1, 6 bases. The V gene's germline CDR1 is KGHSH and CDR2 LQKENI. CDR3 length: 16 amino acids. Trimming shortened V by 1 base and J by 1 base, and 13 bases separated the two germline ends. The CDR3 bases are TGTGCCAGCTCACCACGGCAGGGGATTCGGAACACTGAAGCTTTCTTT. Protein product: CASSPRQGIRNTEAFF.

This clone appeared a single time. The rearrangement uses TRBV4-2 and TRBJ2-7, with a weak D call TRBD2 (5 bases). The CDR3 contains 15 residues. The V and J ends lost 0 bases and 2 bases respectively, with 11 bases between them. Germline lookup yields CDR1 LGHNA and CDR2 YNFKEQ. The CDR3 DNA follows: TGTGCCAGCAGCCAAGACGGGGTTCGGGCCTACGAGCAGTACTTC. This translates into CASSQDGVRAYEQYF.

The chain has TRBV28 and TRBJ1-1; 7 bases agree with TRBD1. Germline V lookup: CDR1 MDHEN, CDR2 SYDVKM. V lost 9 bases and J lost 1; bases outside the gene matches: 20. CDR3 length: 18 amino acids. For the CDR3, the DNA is TGTGCCAGAAGCCCATCACGACAGGGAAGGGGAGCGAACACTGAAGCTTTCTTT. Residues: CARSPSRQGRGANTEAFF.

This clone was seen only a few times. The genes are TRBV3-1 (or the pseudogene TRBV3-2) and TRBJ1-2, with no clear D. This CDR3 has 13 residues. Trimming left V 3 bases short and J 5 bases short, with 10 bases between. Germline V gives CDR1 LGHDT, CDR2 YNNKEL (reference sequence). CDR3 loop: CASSQLTYYGYTF. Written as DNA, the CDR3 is TGTGCCAGCAGCCAGCTTACATATTATGGCTACACCTTC.

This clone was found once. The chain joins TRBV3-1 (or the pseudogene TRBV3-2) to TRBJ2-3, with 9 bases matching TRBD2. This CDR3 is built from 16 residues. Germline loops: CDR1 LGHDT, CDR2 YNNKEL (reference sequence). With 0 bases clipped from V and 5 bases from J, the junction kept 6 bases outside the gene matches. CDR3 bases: TGTGCCAGCAGCCAAGATTTGGGTAGCGGGAGAGATACGCAGTATTTT. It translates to CASSQDLGSGRDTQYF.